This T cell receptor beta chain is from a study of B cell selection in AIRE deficiency. Profiled with immunoSEQ multiplex PCR; TCRdb holds only in-frame clones, not every one. The sample lists some 25,000 clones; almost 98% were seen once. Study-level points and caveats: CDR3s were shorter in shared Treg sequences, reflecting few non-templated nucleotide insertions. With only TCRbeta sequenced, less than 45% of shared healthy Treg sequences overlapped Tconv.

With regard to this clone: Its antigen is as yet unknown.

Sorting defined conventional CD4 T cells as CD4+CD127+. This clonotype originated in a human donor with AIRE deficiency. The material sequenced was conventional CD4+ T cells sorted from PBMCs.

CDR3 loop: CASSPPSGIVNTEAFF. The CDR3, as DNA: TGTGCCAGCTCACCACCGAGTGGTATTGTGAACACTGAAGCTTTCTTT. The chain couples TRBV18 to TRBJ1-1; no reliable D call. Trimming removed 0 bases at V and 0 bases at J, with 11 bases between. Germline CDR1 and CDR2: KGHSH and LQKENI. This CDR3 has 16 amino acids.